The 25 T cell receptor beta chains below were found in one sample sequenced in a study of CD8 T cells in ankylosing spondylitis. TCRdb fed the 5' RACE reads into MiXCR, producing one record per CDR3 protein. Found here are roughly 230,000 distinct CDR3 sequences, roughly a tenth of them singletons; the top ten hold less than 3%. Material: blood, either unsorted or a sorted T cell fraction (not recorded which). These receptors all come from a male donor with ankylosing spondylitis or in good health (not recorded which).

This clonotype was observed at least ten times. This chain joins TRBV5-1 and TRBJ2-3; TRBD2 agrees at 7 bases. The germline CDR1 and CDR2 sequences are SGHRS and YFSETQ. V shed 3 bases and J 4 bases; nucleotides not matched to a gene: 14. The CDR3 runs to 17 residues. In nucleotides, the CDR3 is TGCGCCAGCAGCTCACGAGCGGGATATACCCCACCAGATACGCAGTATTTT. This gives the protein CASSSRAGYTPPDTQYF.

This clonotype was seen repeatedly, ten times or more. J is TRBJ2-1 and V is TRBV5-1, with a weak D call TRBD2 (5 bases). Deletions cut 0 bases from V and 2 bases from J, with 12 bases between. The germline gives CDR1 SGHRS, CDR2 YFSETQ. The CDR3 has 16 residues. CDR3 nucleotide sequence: TGCGCCAGCAGCTTGGCGGGATTATTCACCTACAATGAGCAGTTCTTC. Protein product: CASSLAGLFTYNEQFF.

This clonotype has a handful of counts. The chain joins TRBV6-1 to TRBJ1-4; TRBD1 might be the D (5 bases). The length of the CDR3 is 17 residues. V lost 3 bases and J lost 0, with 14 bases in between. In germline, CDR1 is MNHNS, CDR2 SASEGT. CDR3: CASSERPTRATNEKLFF. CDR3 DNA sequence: TGTGCCAGCAGTGAGCGACCTACCAGGGCAACTAATGAAAAACTGTTTTTT.

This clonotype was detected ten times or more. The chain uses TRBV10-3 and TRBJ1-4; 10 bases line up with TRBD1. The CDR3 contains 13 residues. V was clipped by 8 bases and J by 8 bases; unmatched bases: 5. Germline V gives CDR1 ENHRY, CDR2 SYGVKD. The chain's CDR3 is CAIAPGQGEKLFF. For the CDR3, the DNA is TGTGCCATCGCGCCGGGACAGGGGGAAAAACTGTTTTTT.

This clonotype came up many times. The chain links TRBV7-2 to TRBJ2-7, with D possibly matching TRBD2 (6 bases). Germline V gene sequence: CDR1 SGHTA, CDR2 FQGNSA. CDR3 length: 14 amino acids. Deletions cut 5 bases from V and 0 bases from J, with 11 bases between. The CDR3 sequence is CASSASGLSYEQYF. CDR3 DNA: TGTGCCAGCAGCGCATCGGGACTCTCCTACGAGCAGTACTTC. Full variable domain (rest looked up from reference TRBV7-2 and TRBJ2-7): GAGVSQSPSNKVTEKGKDVELRCDPISGHTALYWYRQSLGQGLEFLIYFQGNSAPDKSGLPSDRFSAERTGGSVSTLTIQRTQQEDSAVYLCASSASGLSYEQYFGPGTRLTVT.

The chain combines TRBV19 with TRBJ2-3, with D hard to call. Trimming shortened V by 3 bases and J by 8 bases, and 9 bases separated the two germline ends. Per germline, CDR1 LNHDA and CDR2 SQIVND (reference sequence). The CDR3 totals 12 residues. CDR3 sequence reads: CASSIGGITQYF. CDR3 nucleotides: TGTGCCAGTAGTATTGGTGGGATTACGCAGTATTTT.

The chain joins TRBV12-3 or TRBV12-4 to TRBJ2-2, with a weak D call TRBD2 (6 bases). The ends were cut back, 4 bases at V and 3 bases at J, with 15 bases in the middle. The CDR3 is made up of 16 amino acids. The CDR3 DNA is TGTGCCAGCAGTTCACCCTGGGGAGGTGACACCGGGGAGCTGTTTTTT. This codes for CASSSPWGGDTGELFF.

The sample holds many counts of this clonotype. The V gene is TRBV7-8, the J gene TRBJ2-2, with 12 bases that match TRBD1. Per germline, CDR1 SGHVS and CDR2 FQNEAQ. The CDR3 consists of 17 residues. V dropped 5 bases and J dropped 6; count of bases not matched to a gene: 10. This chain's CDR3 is CASSQRGGQGASGELFF. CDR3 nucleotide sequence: TGTGCCAGCAGCCAGAGGGGGGGACAGGGGGCTTCCGGGGAGCTGTTTTTT.

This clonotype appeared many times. The CDR3 here is CAISASQGGAGNQPQHF. The CDR3 bases are TGTGCCATCAGTGCATCACAAGGGGGCGCGGGCAATCAGCCCCAGCATTTT. The chain is built from TRBV10-3 and TRBJ1-5; 7 bases fit TRBD1. The germline V gene encodes CDR1 ENHRY and CDR2 SYGVKD. With 4 bases clipped from V and 2 bases from J, the junction kept 11 bases outside the gene matches. This CDR3 is 17 amino acids long.

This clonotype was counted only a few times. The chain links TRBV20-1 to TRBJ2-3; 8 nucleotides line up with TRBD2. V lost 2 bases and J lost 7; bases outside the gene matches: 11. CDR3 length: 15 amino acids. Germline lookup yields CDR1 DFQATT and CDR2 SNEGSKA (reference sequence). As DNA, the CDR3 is TGCAGTGCTAGAAGAACATCGGGGGGGGGAAATACGCAGTATTTT. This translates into CSARRTSGGGNTQYF.

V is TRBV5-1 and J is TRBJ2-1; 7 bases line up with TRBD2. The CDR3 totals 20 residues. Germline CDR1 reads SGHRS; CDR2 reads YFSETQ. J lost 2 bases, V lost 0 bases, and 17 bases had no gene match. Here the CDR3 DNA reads TGCGCCAGCAGCTTGGGAGGGACGGACGTTGGCGGGGGTGCCTACAATGAGCAGTTCTTC. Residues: CASSLGGTDVGGGAYNEQFF.

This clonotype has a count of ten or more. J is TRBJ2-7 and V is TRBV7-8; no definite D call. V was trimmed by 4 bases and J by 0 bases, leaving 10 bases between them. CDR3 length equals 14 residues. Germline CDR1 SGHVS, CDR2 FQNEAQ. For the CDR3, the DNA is TGTGCCAGCAGCTCCCTATCTGTCTCCTACGAGCAGTACTTC. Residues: CASSSLSVSYEQYF. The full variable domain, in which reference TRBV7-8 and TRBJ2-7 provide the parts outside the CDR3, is GAGVSQSPRYKVAKRGQDVALRCDPISGHVSLFWYQQALGQGPEFLTYFQNEAQLDKSGLPSDRFFAERPEGSVSTLKIQRTQQEDSAVYLCASSSLSVSYEQYFGPGTRLTVT.

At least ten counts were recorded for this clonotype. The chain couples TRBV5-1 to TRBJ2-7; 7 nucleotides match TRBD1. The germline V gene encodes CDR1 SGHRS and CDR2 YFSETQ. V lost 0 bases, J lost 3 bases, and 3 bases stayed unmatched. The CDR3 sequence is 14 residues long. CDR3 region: CASSLGDSHYEQYF. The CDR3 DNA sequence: TGCGCCAGCAGCTTGGGGGACAGTCACTACGAGCAGTACTTC.

The CDR3 loop is CATRGAAKNIQYF. CDR3 DNA: TGTGCCACCCGGGGGGCGGCAAAGAACATTCAGTACTTC. This chain joins TRBV25-1 and TRBJ2-4; D possibly corresponds to TRBD2 (7 bases). Deletions cut 10 bases from V and 7 bases from J, with 17 bases between. This CDR3 contains 13 residues. CDR1 is MGHDK, CDR2 SYGVNS, per germline.

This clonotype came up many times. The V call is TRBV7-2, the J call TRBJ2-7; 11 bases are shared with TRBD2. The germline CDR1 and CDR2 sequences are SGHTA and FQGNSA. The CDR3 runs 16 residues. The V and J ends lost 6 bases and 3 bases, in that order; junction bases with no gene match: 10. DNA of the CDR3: TGTGCCAGCAGTATTAGCGGGGGGGCCTTTAGCTACGAGCAGTACTTC. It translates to CASSISGGAFSYEQYF.

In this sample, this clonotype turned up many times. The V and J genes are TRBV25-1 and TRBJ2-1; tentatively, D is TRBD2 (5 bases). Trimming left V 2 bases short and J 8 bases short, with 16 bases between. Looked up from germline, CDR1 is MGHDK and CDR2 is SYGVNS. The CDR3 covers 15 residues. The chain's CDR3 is CASSETRVVLDEQFF. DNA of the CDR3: TGTGCCAGCAGTGAAACTAGGGTCGTTCTAGATGAGCAGTTCTTC.

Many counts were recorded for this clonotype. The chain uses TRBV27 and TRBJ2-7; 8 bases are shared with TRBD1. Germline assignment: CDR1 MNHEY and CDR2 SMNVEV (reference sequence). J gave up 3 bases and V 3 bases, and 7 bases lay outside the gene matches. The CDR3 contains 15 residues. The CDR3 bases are TGTGCCAGCAGTTTGGTACCAGGGGGCAGCTACGAGCAGTACTTC. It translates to CASSLVPGGSYEQYF.

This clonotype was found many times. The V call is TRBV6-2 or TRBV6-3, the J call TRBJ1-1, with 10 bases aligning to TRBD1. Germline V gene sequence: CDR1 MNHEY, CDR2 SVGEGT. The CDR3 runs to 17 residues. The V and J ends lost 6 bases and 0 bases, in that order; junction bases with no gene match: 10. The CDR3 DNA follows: TGTGCCAGCAGCTCAGACAGGGGGCACGCCATGAACACTGAAGCTTTCTTT. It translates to CASSSDRGHAMNTEAFF.

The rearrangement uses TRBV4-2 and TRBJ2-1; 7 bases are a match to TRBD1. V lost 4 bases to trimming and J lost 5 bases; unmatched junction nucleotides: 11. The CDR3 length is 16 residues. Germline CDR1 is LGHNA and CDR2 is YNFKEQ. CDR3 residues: CASSPRYGTEDNEQFF. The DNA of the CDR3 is TGTGCCAGCAGCCCAAGATACGGGACAGAGGACAATGAGCAGTTCTTC.

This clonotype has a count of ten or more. The CDR3 is CASSQDLGVEQFF. Here the CDR3 DNA reads TGTGCCAGCAGCCAAGATCTGGGGGTAGAGCAGTTCTTC. The chain is built from TRBV3-1 and TRBJ2-1; D assignment may be TRBD1 or TRBD2 (5 bases each). Germline loops: CDR1 LGHDT, CDR2 YNNKEL (reference sequence). The V end was cut by 0 bases, the J end by 10 bases, with 10 bases between. This CDR3 comprises 13 residues.

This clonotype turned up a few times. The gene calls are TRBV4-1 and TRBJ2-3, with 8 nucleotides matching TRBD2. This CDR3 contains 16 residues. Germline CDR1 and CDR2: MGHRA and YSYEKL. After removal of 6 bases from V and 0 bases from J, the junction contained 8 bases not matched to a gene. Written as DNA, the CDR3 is TGCGCCAGCAGGCGCGGTATAGCGGGAAGCACAGATACGCAGTATTTT. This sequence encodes CASRRGIAGSTDTQYF.

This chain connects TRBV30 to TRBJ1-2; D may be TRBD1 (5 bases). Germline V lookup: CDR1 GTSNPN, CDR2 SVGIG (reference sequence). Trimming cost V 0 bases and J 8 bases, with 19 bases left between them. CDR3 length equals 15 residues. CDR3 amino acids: CAWSVKTGGGGGYTF. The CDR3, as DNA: TGTGCCTGGAGTGTAAAAACAGGTGGTGGGGGAGGCTACACCTTC.

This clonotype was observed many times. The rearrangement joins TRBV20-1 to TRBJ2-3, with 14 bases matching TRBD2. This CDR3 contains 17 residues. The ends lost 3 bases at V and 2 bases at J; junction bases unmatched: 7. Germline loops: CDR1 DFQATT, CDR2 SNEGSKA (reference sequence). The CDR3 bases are TGCAGTGCTAGCTCCGGACTAGCGGGAGGTTTCACAGATACGCAGTATTTT. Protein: CSASSGLAGGFTDTQYF.

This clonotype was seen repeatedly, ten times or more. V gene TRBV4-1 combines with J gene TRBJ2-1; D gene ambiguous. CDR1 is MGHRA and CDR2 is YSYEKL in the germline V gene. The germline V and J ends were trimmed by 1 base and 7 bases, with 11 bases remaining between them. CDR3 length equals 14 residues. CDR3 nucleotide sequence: TGCGCCAGCAGCCAAGCCGGGCTCCGGAATGAGCAGTTCTTC. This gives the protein CASSQAGLRNEQFF.

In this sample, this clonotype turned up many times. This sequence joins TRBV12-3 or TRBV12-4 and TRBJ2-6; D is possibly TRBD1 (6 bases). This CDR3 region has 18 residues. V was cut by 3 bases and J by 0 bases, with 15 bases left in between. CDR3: CASSFDRPPHSGANVLTF. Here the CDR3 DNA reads TGTGCCAGCAGTTTCGACAGGCCGCCTCACTCTGGGGCCAACGTCCTGACTTTC.